This T cell receptor beta chain was identified in a study of neurological immune-mediated disorders. Findings of the study overall: HTLV-1-associated myelopathy had the most TCR clonal expansion, and multiple sclerosis had the least, less than healthy controls. Expanded clones shared no identical CDR3 amino acid sequences across subjects, which suggested private TCR-beta repertoires in all groups.

The time point: longitudinal time-point 2. For the unsorted libraries, 2 million PBMCs stored at -80 C served as input. TCRdb independently ran MiXCR on the 5' RACE reads; one entry per CDR3 protein. This repertoire shows 100,000 or so distinct CDR3 sequences, over 10% found once; its top ten account for approximately 5%. This clonotype came up many times. Its antigen is still unknown. CDR3 length: 17 amino acids. Sequences were obtained from PBMCs. The sequence was collected from a female donor with HTLV-1-associated myelopathy (HAM/TSP). The V gene is TRBV21-1, the J gene TRBJ2-3; the DNA was not used to check the table's D call, TRBD2. TRBV21-1 is given as a pseudogene. CDR3 sequence (DNA): TGTGCCAGCAGCATGACCGGGACTAGCGCAAGCACAGATACGCAGTATTTT. Residues: CASSMTGTSASTDTQYF.